This entry is about one T cell receptor beta chain. Its antigen is not known. A deep-level run was used for the assay. Data came from immunoSEQ multiplex PCR; TCRdb stores just in-frame clones and leaves some out. Here the sample spans under 1,900,000 clones, approximately 98.5% being singletons. CDR3 length: 15 amino acids. Germline V gives CDR1 SNHLY, CDR2 FYNNEI. V lost 2 bases, J lost 3 bases, and 13 bases lay in between. This specimen belongs to a study of shared clonotypes between healthy human individuals. Findings and caveats of the study: In this cohort, only blood was sampled, and tissue repertoires likely differ. On the whole, naive subsets had larger estimated richness than memory subsets had. Measured sharing among donors was expected to vary with sequencing depth.

The J gene is TRBJ1-1, the V gene TRBV2, with D possibly being TRBD1 (6 bases). The sample comprised naive CD4+ T cells sorted from blood. Documented subset: CD45RA+ positively selected. The sequence was obtained from a man in his thirties or forties in good health. The CDR3, as DNA: TGTGCCAGCAGTGAAAGTAGTGCAGGGGACACTGAAGCTTTCTTT. Translated, it gives CASSESSAGDTEAFF. Based on the CDR3 plus reference TRBV2 and TRBJ1-1, the full variable domain is EPEVTQTPSHQVTQMGQEVILRCVPISNHLYFYWYRQILGQKVEFLVSFYNNEISEKSEIFDDQFSVERPDGSNFTLKIRSTKLEDSAMYFCASSESSAGDTEAFFGQGTRLTVV.